The rows below give T cell receptor beta chains drawn from one sample of a study of T cells after yellow fever vaccination. From the 5' RACE reads, TCRdb called clonotypes with MiXCR, one entry per CDR3 protein. The repertoire holds approximately 330,000 distinct CDR3 sequences, around 13% seen once, with 3.2% in the top ten. Sequenced material: CD4+ T cells sorted from PBMCs, taken 15 days after the yellow fever booster vaccination. All receptors derive from a man between 18 and 29 years old who received the YFV17D yellow fever vaccine. Each CDR3 is given without its conserved first and last residue. The order of the fields is J gene, V gene, CDR3 length, CDR3 protein.

J gene: TRBJ2-5
V gene: TRBV6-2/TRBV6-3
CDR3 length: 11
CDR3 protein: ASGDRNQETQY

J gene: TRBJ1-5
V gene: TRBV7-9
CDR3 length: 13
CDR3 protein: ASSLGTVKHQPQH

J gene: TRBJ1-6
V gene: TRBV2
CDR3 length: 12
CDR3 protein: ASSEEGTGSPLH

J gene: TRBJ2-7
V gene: TRBV7-2
CDR3 length: 13
CDR3 protein: ASSWEGGISYEQY

J gene: TRBJ2-2
V gene: TRBV18
CDR3 length: 13
CDR3 protein: ASSRTSESTGELF

J gene: TRBJ2-3
V gene: TRBV3-1
CDR3 length: 16
CDR3 protein: ASSQGWRAGLSTDTQY

J gene: TRBJ2-5
V gene: TRBV15
CDR3 length: 14
CDR3 protein: ATSRDKSFPQETQY

J gene: TRBJ1-5
V gene: TRBV6-6
CDR3 length: 12
CDR3 protein: ASSYSGGRQPQH

J gene: TRBJ2-5
V gene: TRBV5-1
CDR3 length: 12
CDR3 protein: ASSFVSGQETQY

J gene: TRBJ2-3
V gene: TRBV24-1
CDR3 length: 11
CDR3 protein: ATSDLGADTQY

J gene: TRBJ2-5
V gene: TRBV9
CDR3 length: 12
CDR3 protein: ASSVDNRGGTQY

J gene: TRBJ1-6
V gene: TRBV2
CDR3 length: 11
CDR3 protein: ASSEVERSPLH

J gene: TRBJ1-3
V gene: TRBV7-9
CDR3 length: 14
CDR3 protein: ASRRQVVKGGNTIY